The 25 T cell receptor beta chains given below trace back to one sample, sequenced in a study of spatial heterogeneity in lung cancer. One entry per CDR3 protein results from TCRdb running MiXCR on the 5' RACE reads. The table has 39,000 or so distinct CDR3 sequences, just over 3% seen once. The time point was: sample taken at primary tumor resection. The sequences come from normal lung tissue next to the tumor, collected at surgery. The receptors come from a male donor with early-stage non-small cell lung cancer.

This clonotype was counted only a few times. The V call is TRBV6-2 or TRBV6-3, the J call TRBJ1-1; D is possibly TRBD1 (6 bases). Trimming removed 7 bases from V and 5 bases from J, with 14 bases in between. Looked up from germline, CDR1 is MNHEY and CDR2 is SVGEGT. The CDR3 runs 13 residues. CDR3 coding DNA: TGTGCCAGCACTATTCAGGGGTCGACTGAAGCTTTCTTT. Translated, it gives CASTIQGSTEAFF.

This clonotype was observed at least ten times. V and J are TRBV28 and TRBJ2-7, with a possible D match to TRBD2 (6 bases). This CDR3 is built from 15 residues. Trimming removed 2 bases from V and 0 bases from J, with 11 bases in between. Looked up from germline, CDR1 is MDHEN and CDR2 is SYDVKM. CDR3 sequence reads: CASSLALATSYEQYF. In DNA form, the CDR3 reads TGTGCCAGCAGTTTAGCCCTAGCGACCTCCTACGAGCAGTACTTC.

Many counts were recorded for this clonotype. This sequence joins TRBV27 and TRBJ2-7; D possibly uses TRBD1 or TRBD2 (5 bases each). The CDR3 extends over 13 amino acids. The V and J ends lost 2 bases and 3 bases respectively, with 8 bases between them. From germline, CDR1 is MNHEY and CDR2 SMNVEV (reference sequence). The DNA for the CDR3 is TGTGCCAGCAGTTTACCAGGGAGCTACGAGCAGTACTTC. This translates into CASSLPGSYEQYF.

Concerning this clonotype itself: A much larger clone lies one base from this, so it may be a read error. The chain combines TRBV29-1 with TRBJ1-1; D is ambiguous. Germline CDR1 SQVTM, CDR2 ANQGSEA. The CDR3 extends over 12 amino acids. Trimming removed 7 bases at V and 0 bases at J, with 9 bases between. CDR3 residues: CSAPNLNTEAFF. The CDR3 bases are TGCAGCGCACCGAACTTGAACACTGAAGCTTTCTTT.

This clonotype was picked up many times. J is TRBJ2-7 and V is TRBV28, with TRBD2 matching 11 bases. This CDR3 is built from 16 residues. Germline V lookup: CDR1 MDHEN, CDR2 SYDVKM. V trimming: 11 bases; J trimming: 7 bases; junction bases outside the gene matches: 19. DNA of the CDR3: TGTGCCTCTGCTACTAGCGGGGGCTCCATTTTAGGGGAGCAGTACTTC. It specifies CASATSGGSILGEQYF. Full variable domain (outside the CDR3, taken from reference TRBV28 and TRBJ2-7): DVKVTQSSRYLVKRTGEKVFLECVQDMDHENMFWYRQDPGLGLRLIYFSYDVKMKEKGDIPEGYSVSREKKERFSLILESASTNQTSMYLCASATSGGSILGEQYFGPGTRLTVT.

Many counts were recorded for this clonotype. The gene calls are TRBV20-1 and TRBJ2-7, with 7 bases identical to TRBD2. The junction had 4 bases not matched to a gene; V was cut back by 4 bases and J by 4 bases. The CDR3 covers 12 residues. Germline V gives CDR1 DFQATT, CDR2 SNEGSKA (reference sequence). CDR3 residues: CSAKKREYEQYF. The CDR3 bases are TGCAGTGCTAAAAAGCGGGAATACGAGCAGTACTTC.

This clonotype showed up many times. The V and J genes are TRBV7-3 and TRBJ2-5; 10 bases agree with TRBD2. Per germline, CDR1 SGHTA and CDR2 FQGTGA. The CDR3 length is 14 residues. V trimming: 5 bases; J trimming: 5 bases; junction bases outside the gene matches: 5. CDR3 in amino acids: CASSPGLATETQYF. The CDR3 DNA is TGTGCCAGCAGCCCGGGACTAGCGACGGAGACCCAGTACTTC.

This clonotype has more than one count but fewer than ten. The chain carries TRBV9 and TRBJ2-7; possibly TRBD2 for D (7 bases). The CDR3 contains 12 residues. Between the trimmed V and J ends, which lost 4 bases and 12 bases, there was a span of 17 bases. CDR1 is SGDLS, CDR2 YYNGEE, per germline. The CDR3 protein is CASSSPGGPPYF. For the CDR3, the DNA is TGTGCCAGCAGCTCTCCGGGGGGCCCCCCGTACTTC.

This clonotype was counted many times. This chain joins TRBV20-1 and TRBJ1-2; tentatively, D is TRBD1 (6 bases). The V end lost 3 bases, the J end lost 4 bases, and 15 bases lay between the germline ends. The CDR3 extends over 14 amino acids. The V gene's germline CDR1 is DFQATT and CDR2 SNEGSKA (reference sequence). The CDR3 protein is CSASGAGVAYGYTF. The CDR3 DNA follows: TGCAGTGCTAGTGGGGCAGGGGTGGCCTATGGCTACACCTTC.

At least ten counts were recorded for this clonotype. The chain links TRBV5-1 to TRBJ2-7; 8 nucleotides align to TRBD2. V trimming: 1 base; J trimming: 4 bases; junction bases outside the gene matches: 4. CDR3 length equals 14 residues. Looked up from germline, CDR1 is SGHRS and CDR2 is YFSETQ. The CDR3 is CASSLRAGDYEQYF. For the CDR3, the DNA is TGCGCCAGCAGCTTGAGAGCGGGAGATTACGAGCAGTACTTC.

The table lists this clonotype with many counts. This rearrangement joins TRBV5-1 to TRBJ2-1; TRBD1 aligns across 10 bases. Trimming took 3 bases from V and 10 from J; bases not matched to a gene: 1. Germline CDR1 SGHRS, CDR2 YFSETQ. The CDR3 consists of 12 residues. Here the CDR3 DNA reads TGCGCCAGCAGCTGGGGACAGGGGGAGCAGTTCTTC. Its protein is CASSWGQGEQFF. The complete variable domain, with remaining parts taken from reference TRBV5-1 and TRBJ2-1, reads KAGVTQTPRYLIKTRGQQVTLSCSPISGHRSVSWYQQTPGQGLQFLFEYFSETQRNKGNFPGRFSGRQFSNSRSEMNVSTLELGDSALYLCASSWGQGEQFFGPGTRLTVL.

The chain uses TRBV6-5 and TRBJ1-2; D possibly corresponds to TRBD1 (6 bases). Trimming pared 4 bases from V and 7 bases from J, leaving 16 bases between. The V gene's germline CDR1 is MNHEY and CDR2 SVGAGI. The CDR3 has 14 residues. CDR3 DNA: TGTGCCAGCAGTTTCAGGGGTACGAGTTCTGGCTACACCTTC. Its protein product is CASSFRGTSSGYTF.

This clonotype was counted many times. The rearrangement joins TRBV20-1 to TRBJ2-7, with D possibly matching TRBD2 (5 bases). The CDR3 length is 14 residues. The germline V gene has CDR1 DFQATT and CDR2 SNEGSKA (reference sequence). Trimming stripped 3 bases from V and 1 base from J, with 13 bases between. The CDR3 sequence is CSASIGKGSYEQYF. For the CDR3, the DNA is TGCAGTGCTAGTATCGGGAAAGGATCCTACGAGCAGTACTTC.

This clonotype was counted at least ten times. The chain is built from TRBV5-1 and TRBJ2-1; 7 bases are a match to TRBD2. V was clipped by 0 bases and J by 5 bases; unmatched bases: 8. The CDR3 consists of 16 residues. Germline V lookup: CDR1 SGHRS, CDR2 YFSETQ. The DNA of the CDR3 is TGCGCCAGCAGCTTGGGCCCTAGCGGTAACCACAATGAGCAGTTCTTC. It is translated as CASSLGPSGNHNEQFF.

The sample holds many counts of this clonotype. The chain employs TRBV9 and TRBJ2-5, with 7 positions matching TRBD2. Germline V gene data show CDR1 as SGDLS and CDR2 as YYNGEE. The ends lost 3 bases at V and 5 bases at J; junction bases unmatched: 4. This CDR3 spans 13 amino acids. CDR3 in amino acids: CASSASGGETQYF. DNA of the CDR3: TGTGCCAGCAGCGCTAGCGGAGGGGAGACCCAGTACTTC.

This clonotype was seen repeatedly, ten times or more. This chain joins TRBV21-1 and TRBJ2-5; whether TRBD2, the table's D call, matches the DNA was not checked. TRBV21-1 is tagged as a pseudogene. The CDR3 loop spans 19 amino acids. In DNA, the CDR3 is TGTGCCAGCAGCAAAGAACCCCGGGTAGCGGGAGTCGTTCCAGAGACCCAGTACTTC. Its translation is CASSKEPRVAGVVPETQYF.

This sequence joins TRBV18 and TRBJ1-4; possible D gene TRBD1, 6 bases. Germline-derived CDR1 and CDR2 are KGHSH and LQKENI. Trimming removed 3 bases at V and 5 bases at J, with 10 bases between. The CDR3 is 14 amino acids. CDR3 loop: CASSPAGVNEKLFF. The CDR3 DNA follows: TGTGCCAGCTCACCGGCAGGGGTCAATGAAAAACTGTTTTTT. Variable domain in full (rest from reference TRBV18 and TRBJ1-4): NAGVMQNPRHLVRRRGQEARLRCSPMKGHSHVYWYRQLPEEGLKFMVYLQKENIIDESGMPKERFSAEFPKEGPSILRIQQVVRGDSAAYFCASSPAGVNEKLFFGSGTQLSVL.

The table lists this clonotype with many counts. The rearrangement joins TRBV29-1 to TRBJ2-1; 7 bases align to TRBD2. This CDR3 contains 12 residues. Germline V gives CDR1 SQVTM, CDR2 ANQGSEA. Trimming removed 3 bases from V and 10 bases from J; junction bases left unmatched: 6. For the CDR3, the DNA is TGCAGCGTTGATAGATCGCGGGGGGAGCAGTTCTTC. Its protein is CSVDRSRGEQFF.

This clonotype showed up many times. This rearrangement joins TRBV29-1 to TRBJ2-7; D gene unclear. The CDR3 sequence is 15 residues long. The germline V gene has CDR1 SQVTM and CDR2 ANQGSEA. V was shortened by 4 bases and J by 0 bases, with 16 bases between the two germline ends. The CDR3 sequence is CSVVGVVGSSYEQYF. The CDR3 coding sequence is TGCAGCGTTGTCGGCGTAGTAGGTTCCTCCTACGAGCAGTACTTC.

This clonotype was observed many times. The chain uses TRBV28 and TRBJ2-7, with D possibly matching TRBD2 (6 bases). CDR3 length: 13 amino acids. V gave up 3 bases and J gave up 4 bases, with 10 bases separating them. CDR1 and CDR2 from the germline V gene are MDHEN and SYDVKM. This CDR3 is CASSFGGFYEQYF. The CDR3 DNA sequence: TGTGCCAGCAGTTTCGGGGGATTTTACGAGCAGTACTTC.

This clonotype was seen repeatedly, ten times or more. This chain connects TRBV3-1 to TRBJ1-3; D uncertain. CDR3 length equals 16 residues. Germline V gene data show CDR1 as LGHDT and CDR2 as YNNKEL (reference sequence). The V end was cut by 3 bases, the J end by 0 bases, with 12 bases between. The CDR3 is CASSQFNWVSGNTIYF. CDR3 DNA sequence: TGTGCCAGCAGCCAGTTTAACTGGGTCTCTGGAAACACCATATATTTT.

In this sample, this clonotype turned up many times. One junction end does not reproduce the germline sequence, and a read error may be involved. The rearrangement joins TRBV12-3 or TRBV12-4 to TRBJ2-7, with 7 bases that match TRBD1. This CDR3 has 13 residues. CDR3 DNA sequence: TGTGCCAGCAGTCTCGGGACAGCTACTCACCCCCTCTTC. It encodes CASSLGTATHPLF.

This clonotype was counted many times. This rearrangement joins TRBV28 to TRBJ2-1; D may correspond to TRBD1 or TRBD2 (5 bases each). Between the trimmed V and J ends, which lost 7 bases and 9 bases, there was a span of 16 bases. CDR1 MDHEN and CDR2 SYDVKM come from the germline V gene. The CDR3 has 13 amino acids. The CDR3: CASKPIGTGEQFF. In nucleotides, the CDR3 is TGTGCCAGCAAACCCATCGGGACCGGTGAGCAGTTCTTC.

A few counts support this clonotype. The V gene is TRBV5-1, the J gene TRBJ2-3, with 13 positions matching TRBD2. The CDR3 is made up of 16 amino acids. The germline V gene has CDR1 SGHRS and CDR2 YFSETQ. V was clipped by 3 bases and J by 3 bases; unmatched bases: 4. The CDR3 sequence is CASSSGGLAGTDTQYF. CDR3 bases: TGCGCCAGCAGCTCTGGGGGACTAGCGGGAACAGATACGCAGTATTTT. The variable domain in full, with the rest retrieved from reference TRBV5-1 and TRBJ2-3, is KAGVTQTPRYLIKTRGQQVTLSCSPISGHRSVSWYQQTPGQGLQFLFEYFSETQRNKGNFPGRFSGRQFSNSRSEMNVSTLELGDSALYLCASSSGGLAGTDTQYFGPGTRLTVL.

In this sample, this clonotype turned up many times. The J gene is TRBJ2-4, the V gene TRBV7-2; D perhaps matches TRBD2 (6 bases). V was cut by 1 base and J by 16 bases, with 23 bases left in between. The CDR3 contains 15 residues. The germline V gene has CDR1 SGHTA and CDR2 FQGNSA. The CDR3 DNA reads TGTGCCAGCAGCTTAGAGGCCGCTAGGGACTCTAATTTATACTTC. It codes for CASSLEAARDSNLYF.